Listed here are 32 T cell receptor beta chains from one sample, sequenced in a study of blood T cell repertoires in COVID-19. Repertoires were generated with immunoSEQ multiplex PCR, while TCRdb's copy carries only in-frame clones and drops some. In the table there are around 150,000 clones, approximately 92% of which are singletons. Sequences were obtained from peripheral blood. The receptors come from a man younger than 40 with COVID-19, enrolled during active disease.

The chain links TRBV7-3 to TRBJ2-2; maybe TRBD1 (6 bases). CDR1 is SGHTA and CDR2 is FQGTGA in the germline V gene. The CDR3 length is 15 residues. The V end lost 3 bases, the J end lost 4 bases, and 12 bases lay between the germline ends. CDR3 loop: CASSFEGRGTGELFF. CDR3 coding DNA: TGTGCCAGCAGCTTCGAGGGCAGGGGCACCGGGGAGCTGTTTTTT. The full variable domain, rest sourced from reference TRBV7-3 and TRBJ2-2, is GAGVSQTPSNKVTEKGKYVELRCDPISGHTALYWYRQSLGQGPEFLIYFQGTGAADDSGLPNDRFFAVRPEGSVSTLKIQRTERGDSAVYLCASSFEGRGTGELFFGEGSRLTVL.

The rearrangement links TRBV19 to TRBJ1-1; D may be TRBD1 (5 bases). Germline V CDR1 and CDR2: LNHDA, SQIVND (reference sequence). With 0 bases removed from V and 6 bases from J, the gap between germline ends came to 11 bases. The CDR3 spans 14 residues. DNA for the CDR3: TGTGCCAGTAGTATAGAGCGGGGGATCCCTGAAGCTTTCTTT. It encodes CASSIERGIPEAFF.

This chain connects TRBV5-1 to TRBJ2-7, with 8 positions matching TRBD1. V dropped 4 bases and J dropped 3; count of bases not matched to a gene: 6. Per the germline V gene, CDR1 is SGHRS and CDR2 is YFSETQ. This CDR3 has 14 amino acids. CDR3 residues: CASSAGQANYEQYF. DNA of the CDR3: TGCGCCAGCAGCGCGGGACAGGCGAACTACGAGCAGTACTTC. Combining the CDR3 with reference TRBV5-1 and TRBJ2-7 gives the whole variable domain KAGVTQTPRYLIKTRGQQVTLSCSPISGHRSVSWYQQTPGQGLQFLFEYFSETQRNKGNFPGRFSGRQFSNSRSEMNVSTLELGDSALYLCASSAGQANYEQYFGPGTRLTVT.

The chain couples TRBV6-5 to TRBJ2-1, with 11 bases matching TRBD2. This CDR3 spans 16 amino acids. The V and J ends lost 2 bases and 10 bases, in that order; junction bases with no gene match: 10. The germline gives CDR1 MNHEY, CDR2 SVGAGI. The CDR3 region is CASSYTLAGVGREQFF. CDR3 DNA: TGTGCCAGCAGTTACACACTAGCGGGAGTCGGGAGGGAGCAGTTCTTC.

V usage is TRBV29-1 and J usage is TRBJ2-7; no clear D. V lost 4 bases and J 4 bases, leaving 8 bases between the germline ends. The CDR3 sequence is 11 residues long. Per the germline V gene, CDR1 is SQVTM and CDR2 is ANQGSEA. CDR3 protein: CSVGLDYEQYF. CDR3 DNA sequence: TGCAGCGTTGGACTCGATTACGAGCAGTACTTC.

The chain recombines TRBV18 with TRBJ2-3; 7 positions match TRBD2. CDR3 size: 14 residues. CDR1 and CDR2 (germline): KGHSH, LQKENI. J gave up 5 bases and V 3 bases, and 5 bases lay outside the gene matches. CDR3: CASSPGEGKDTQYF. In nucleotides, the CDR3 is TGTGCCAGCTCACCGGGGGAGGGCAAAGATACGCAGTATTTT.

The rearrangement joins TRBV7-2 to TRBJ2-3; the D is unclear. V lost 2 bases, J lost 4 bases, and 13 bases lay in between. The germline V gene encodes CDR1 SGHTA and CDR2 FQGNSA. This CDR3 contains 15 residues. In DNA, the CDR3 is TGTGCCAGCAGCTTAACCCTCTTAAGCGCAGATACGCAGTATTTT. Translation: CASSLTLLSADTQYF.

The rearrangement joins TRBV24-1 to TRBJ2-3; TRBD1 agrees at 9 bases. Germline-derived CDR1 and CDR2 are KGHDR and SFDVKD. V was clipped by 4 bases and J by 0 bases; unmatched bases: 10. The CDR3 consists of 18 residues. In DNA form, the CDR3 reads TGTGCCACCAGTGACCCCGGGACAGGGAGGGGTAGCACAGATACGCAGTATTTT. Translation: CATSDPGTGRGSTDTQYF.

The chain has TRBV7-8 and TRBJ2-7; 12 nucleotides align to TRBD2. V dropped 5 bases and J dropped 2; count of bases not matched to a gene: 7. The CDR3 extends over 16 amino acids. Germline V gene sequence: CDR1 SGHVS, CDR2 FQNEAQ. CDR3 loop: CASSPPLAGGTYEQYF. The CDR3 DNA reads as TGTGCCAGCAGCCCACCACTAGCGGGAGGTACCTACGAGCAGTACTTC.

This clone was seen just once. This rearrangement joins TRBV7-2 to TRBJ1-1; TRBD1 matches at 7 bases. The CDR3 totals 15 residues. The ends lost 4 bases at V and 4 bases at J; junction bases unmatched: 9. Looked up from germline, CDR1 is SGHTA and CDR2 is FQGNSA. In DNA, the CDR3 is TGTGCCAGCAGCTCTCGAGGAGGGGGCGGCACTGAAGCTTTCTTT. It yields the protein CASSSRGGGGTEAFF.

This chain connects TRBV5-1 to TRBJ2-1, with TRBD2 identical over 8 bases. CDR3 size: 16 residues. The V and J ends lost 0 bases and 4 bases, in that order; junction bases with no gene match: 6. Germline V gene sequence: CDR1 SGHRS, CDR2 YFSETQ. This CDR3 reads CASSLVASGLYNEQFF. CDR3 DNA sequence: TGCGCCAGCAGCTTGGTGGCTAGCGGGCTATACAATGAGCAGTTCTTC.

This rearrangement joins TRBV6-2 or TRBV6-3 to TRBJ1-3, with D possibly being TRBD1 (6 bases). This CDR3 is built from 15 residues. Deletions cut 2 bases from V and 0 bases from J, with 8 bases between. The germline V gene has CDR1 MNHEY and CDR2 SVGEGT. The CDR3 DNA reads TGTGCCAGCAGTTACGACAGGAGCTCTGGAAACACCATATATTTT. Amino acid sequence: CASSYDRSSGNTIYF.

V gene TRBV12-3 or TRBV12-4 combines with J gene TRBJ1-2; 9 bases match TRBD1. V lost 6 bases, J lost 9 bases, and 8 bases stayed unmatched. There are 13 residues in the CDR3. The CDR3 here is CASRRTGDFSYTF. The CDR3 nucleotides read TGTGCCAGCAGGAGGACAGGGGACTTTAGCTACACCTTC.

The chain has TRBV27 and TRBJ1-6; D not certain. The V gene's germline CDR1 is MNHEY and CDR2 SMNVEV (reference sequence). V lost 0 bases and J 9 bases, leaving 6 bases between the germline ends. The CDR3 has 13 amino acids. Here the CDR3 DNA reads TGTGCCAGCAGTTTATCCGGTGGTTCACCCCTCCACTTT. Its protein is CASSLSGGSPLHF.

In its sample, this clone was seen once. Here the CDR3 DNA reads TGTGCCAGCTCACCCGGGGGGATCTCCTACGAGCAGTACTTC. It specifies CASSPGGISYEQYF. J is TRBJ2-7 and V is TRBV18, with 7 nucleotides matching TRBD2. This CDR3 is 14 amino acids long. The V and J ends lost 3 bases and 0 bases, in that order; junction bases with no gene match: 2. Germline CDR1 is KGHSH and CDR2 is LQKENI.

V and J are TRBV25-1 and TRBJ1-1, with D possibly TRBD1 on 5 matching bases. CDR1 is MGHDK, CDR2 SYGVNS, per germline. The CDR3 is 14 residues long. Trimming left V 5 bases short and J 4 bases short, with 14 bases between. The chain's CDR3 is CASSFGNRGTEAFF. In DNA form, the CDR3 reads TGTGCCAGCAGTTTCGGTAATAGGGGCACTGAAGCTTTCTTT.

This rearrangement joins TRBV27 to TRBJ2-6; D may be TRBD1 (5 bases). Germline CDR1 is MNHEY and CDR2 is SMNVEV (reference sequence). The V gene lost 2 bases and the J gene lost 1 base, with 15 bases spanning the gap. This CDR3 has 18 amino acids. DNA of the CDR3: TGTGCCAGCAGTTTAAGAGCAGGGCGAAAGTCTGGGGCCAACGTCCTGACTTTC. Its translation is CASSLRAGRKSGANVLTF.

This clone showed up just once. The chain employs TRBV10-2 and TRBJ1-1, with 7 bases matching TRBD1. Unmatched junction bases numbered 2, after V lost 7 bases and J lost 0 bases. This CDR3 has 13 amino acids. CDR1 and CDR2 (germline): WSHSY, SAAADI. The CDR3 DNA is TGCGCCAGCAAGGGACAGATGAACACTGAAGCTTTCTTT. It specifies CASKGQMNTEAFF.

This clone was seen a single time. The chain joins TRBV7-2 to TRBJ1-1, with 9 bases matching TRBD1. The CDR3 contains 14 residues. CDR1 SGHTA and CDR2 FQGNSA come from the germline V gene. The trim removed 3 bases at V and 4 bases at J, leaving 3 bases unmatched. DNA for the CDR3: TGTGCCAGCAGCTTTACAGGGGGCATCACTGAAGCTTTCTTT. Translated: CASSFTGGITEAFF.

The CDR3 loop is CASTYGGQLYGELFF. CDR3 sequence (DNA): TGTGCCAGCACCTACGGTGGACAGTTATATGGGGAGCTGTTTTTT. The rearrangement joins TRBV6-6 to TRBJ2-2, with D possibly TRBD1 on 6 matching bases. Trimming stripped 7 bases from V and 8 bases from J, with 20 bases between. The CDR3 spans 15 residues. Per the germline V gene, CDR1 is MNHNY and CDR2 is SVGAGI (reference sequence).

This clone showed up just once. The chain joins TRBV3-1 (or the pseudogene TRBV3-2) to TRBJ1-1, with 8 positions matching TRBD1. Germline lookup yields CDR1 LGHDT and CDR2 YNNKEL (reference sequence). J gave up 3 bases and V 4 bases, and 4 bases lay outside the gene matches. This CDR3 spans 14 amino acids. The DNA for the CDR3 is TGTGCCAGCAGCCTCCACAGGGGGGACACTGAAGCTTTCTTT. Translated: CASSLHRGDTEAFF.

This clone turned up a few times. The V call is TRBV6-6, the J call TRBJ1-2; 7 bases align to TRBD1. Trimming took 2 bases from V and 2 from J; bases not matched to a gene: 5. Germline loops: CDR1 MNHNY, CDR2 SVGAGI (reference sequence). The CDR3 covers 15 residues. The CDR3 region has the DNA TGTGCCAGCAGTTACAGAGGACAGGTGAACTATGGCTACACCTTC. This translates into CASSYRGQVNYGYTF.

This chain links TRBV27 with TRBJ1-1; no clear D gene. V lost 5 bases to trimming and J lost 1 base, with 11 bases between them. This CDR3 spans 14 amino acids. The V gene's germline CDR1 is MNHEY and CDR2 SMNVEV (reference sequence). The CDR3 protein is CASSPQNGNTEAFF. The CDR3 region has the DNA TGTGCCAGCAGTCCTCAGAATGGGAACACTGAAGCTTTCTTT.

This chain joins TRBV6-6 and TRBJ2-7, with 9 bases lining up with TRBD1. V shed 2 bases and J 5 bases; nucleotides not matched to a gene: 10. The CDR3 has 16 residues. CDR1 and CDR2 (germline): MNHNY, SVGAGI (reference sequence). As DNA, the CDR3 is TGTGCCAGCAGTTACAAGTCGGGACAGGGTCCGCACGAGCAGTACTTC. This codes for CASSYKSGQGPHEQYF.

The chain has TRBV12-2 and TRBJ1-5; the D segment call TRBD1 is taken from the table without a DNA check. TRBV12-2 is marked as a pseudogene. This CDR3 contains 17 residues. CDR3 DNA sequence: TGTGCAAGTCGCTTAGTACCCGTGACAGATAGCAATCAGCCCCAGCATTTT. Its protein is CASRLVPVTDSNQPQHF.

This CDR3 is CASSLGGAGRTEAFF. As DNA, the CDR3 is TGTGCCAGCAGCTTAGGGGGAGCGGGGCGGACTGAAGCTTTCTTT. J is TRBJ1-1 and V is TRBV7-9; D possibly corresponds to TRBD1 (5 bases). Germline V gene data show CDR1 as SEHNR and CDR2 as FQNEAQ (reference sequence). V gave up 1 base and J gave up 5 bases, with 14 bases separating them. CDR3 length: 15 amino acids.

The chain has TRBV3-1 (or the pseudogene TRBV3-2) and TRBJ2-2, with TRBD2 identical over 7 bases. With 3 bases clipped from V and 3 bases from J, the junction kept 7 bases outside the gene matches. This CDR3 has 16 residues. Germline loops: CDR1 LGHDT, CDR2 YNNKEL (reference sequence). The CDR3 DNA follows: TGTGCCAGCAGCCAGAACCAGCGGGGCTACACCGGGGAGCTGTTTTTT. This sequence encodes CASSQNQRGYTGELFF.

The genes are TRBV4-3 and TRBJ1-5, with D unresolved. V gave up 4 bases and J gave up 0 bases, with 13 bases separating them. The germline V gene has CDR1 LGHNA and CDR2 YSLEER. The CDR3 has 16 residues. CDR3: CASSLGRDYSNQPQHF. CDR3 nucleotide sequence: TGCGCCAGCAGCCTGGGGAGGGATTATAGCAATCAGCCCCAGCATTTT.

This chain joins TRBV4-1 and TRBJ2-5, with TRBD1 identical over 9 bases. Germline CDR1 and CDR2: MGHRA and YSYEKL. CDR3 size: 15 residues. V was pared by 1 base and J by 5 bases, with 5 bases of the junction left unmatched. The DNA of the CDR3 is TGCGCCAGCAGCCAAGGATGGACAGGGGTGGAGACCCAGTACTTC. This gives the protein CASSQGWTGVETQYF.

The chain uses TRBV7-9 and TRBJ2-7; D perhaps matches TRBD1 (6 bases). V lost 3 bases to trimming and J lost 4 bases, with 10 bases between them. CDR1 and CDR2 from the germline V gene are SEHNR and FQNEAQ (reference sequence). This CDR3 comprises 13 residues. The CDR3 DNA sequence: TGTGCCAGCAGCTTTGACACAGGGTACGAGCAGTACTTC. This gives the protein CASSFDTGYEQYF.

This clone is a singleton in its sample. One end of the junction varies from germline; a read error may be responsible. The same CDR3 arises from other DNA sequences in this sample as well. V gene TRBV5-4 combines with J gene TRBJ2-2, with 13 positions matching TRBD2. Germline CDR1 and CDR2: SGHNT and YYREEE (reference sequence). The CDR3 is made up of 17 amino acids. The CDR3 coding sequence is TGTGCCAGCAGCCCGGGACTAGCGGGGAGGAACACCGGGGAGTTGTTTTTT. This encodes CASSPGLAGRNTGELFF.

V is TRBV5-4 and J is TRBJ2-7, with 8 bases matching TRBD2. Losses at the gene ends were 0 bases for V and 0 bases for J; bases not matched to a gene: 2. The CDR3 runs 15 residues. Germline CDR1 reads SGHNT; CDR2 reads YYREEE (reference sequence). This CDR3 is CASSLGGTSSYEQYF. The CDR3 DNA reads as TGTGCCAGCAGCTTGGGGGGGACTAGCTCCTACGAGCAGTACTTC.